This T cell receptor beta chain was documented in a study of circulating and synovial CD4+ cells in juvenile arthritis (dated by TCRdb to the mid-2010s). Regarding the complete study: TCRbeta CDR3 repertoires of circulating HLA-DR+ CD4 T cells, bulk blood CD4 T cells and synovial CD4 T cells were compared within each patient. Repertoire sequencing aimed to confirm that a circulating synovial-like CD4 T cell subset was enriched in synovial clonotypes.

The library was obtained by the immunoSEQ multiplex PCR assay. TCRbeta CDR3 sequencing was performed as a commercial service by an external provider. The paper's data handling went like this. The analyses used productive nucleotide sequences together with amino acid sequences obtained by in silico translation. Diversity was measured as Renyi entropy over a range of alpha values, and the median of 200 repeated subsamples was taken to equalise sample size. The distance between each pair of repertoires was calculated as one minus the Chao-modified Jaccard index, which corrects for under-sampling, and this distance was used for clustering. Frequency-weighted overlap with synovial clonotypes was computed at 200 sample sizes with 200 draws without replacement at each size, and the value at the size of the smaller sample was reported. TCRdb mirrors the immuneACCESS table, restricted to in-frame sequences. Some clones are absent from its copies; in checked studies, under half trace to an unresolved V gene, and the reason for the others is unknown. From that table come the V and J calls and clone size; the DNA was used to work out D and trimming. This sample lists around 32,000 clones; roughly 96% were detected once. About 0.68% of the sample comes from the top ten.

The sequenced samples came from patients who had active juvenile idiopathic arthritis. Cells were sorted right after thawing, and dead cells were excluded with Live/Dead Fixable Near-IR Stain. The germline V gene supplies CDR1 SGDLS and CDR2 YYNGEE. The junction shows trimming of 5 bases on V and 1 base on J, plus 15 bases between the germline ends. Its CDR3 holds 15 amino acids, cysteine through phenylalanine. The entry retains the CDR3 DNA only, 45 bases that are in frame from base 1. This clone showed up just once. Its antigen has not been determined. Base qualities are not at hand, and no much larger clone is one base apart. Overall study outcomes, separate from this receptor: Traditional Vbeta family usage analysis did not detect the difference between circulating pathogenic-like lymphocytes and bulk blood T cells. Because CPL samples and bulk blood CD4 samples differed in T cell genome counts by at least an order of magnitude, sample-size effects were addressed. Synovial and circulating pathogenic-like lymphocyte repertoires were less diverse than bulk blood CD4 repertoires, and some CPL samples were as oligoclonal as synovium. Circulating pathogenic-like lymphocytes clustered together with synovial T cells and shared a substantially larger fraction of CDR3 sequences with synovium than bulk blood did. Since overlap with synovium went up as sequencing depth increased, the measured fractions of shared clonotypes likely underestimated the full repertoire overlap.

This TCR came from a human donor with juvenile idiopathic arthritis. Rearrangement joined TRBV9 to TRBJ2-5; TRBD1 could be the D gene, as 6 bases match. The specimen was CD4+ T cells from blood. The DNA sequence follows: TGTGCCAGCAGTGTTACACAGGGCCGCCAAGAGACCCAGTACTTC. Its translation is CASSVTQGRQETQYF.